The next 13 T cell receptor beta chains were all read from a single sample in a study of identical twins. In TCRdb, the 5' RACE reads were re-called with MiXCR into one record per CDR3 protein. The sample yields 500,000 to 700,000 distinct CDR3 sequences, just over 7% seen once. These data were also filed under a second study, of yellow fever vaccine responses in identical twins.

Source material: PBMCs. Source of these receptors: a woman younger than 30 in good health.

The J gene is TRBJ2-1, the V gene TRBV20-1, with 7 bases fitting TRBD2. The CDR3 has 14 amino acids. Germline trimming cut 3 bases from V and 4 bases from J; bases unmatched to any gene: 6. From germline, CDR1 is DFQATT and CDR2 SNEGSKA (reference sequence). In DNA form, the CDR3 reads TGCAGTGCTAGGCGGGACTACTCATACAATGAGCAGTTCTTC. Translated: CSARRDYSYNEQFF.

The chain joins TRBV18 to TRBJ2-7, with unresolved D. Germline V gene data show CDR1 as KGHSH and CDR2 as LQKENI. The CDR3 spans 13 residues. Trimming stripped 4 bases from V and 4 bases from J, with 11 bases between. DNA for the CDR3: TGTGCCAGCTCACGGGTACGGCATTACGAGCAGTACTTC. Its protein product is CASSRVRHYEQYF.

This chain uses TRBV14 with TRBJ2-1; TRBD2 agrees at 8 bases. Germline V lookup: CDR1 SGHDN, CDR2 FVKESK. Germline trimming cut 3 bases from V and 9 bases from J; bases unmatched to any gene: 7. This CDR3 is built from 14 residues. In nucleotides, the CDR3 is TGTGCCAGCAGCCAGCAGCGGGCGGGGGGTGAGCAGTTCTTC. Translation gives CASSQQRAGGEQFF.

The chain has TRBV7-8 and TRBJ2-5, with D tentatively TRBD2 (6 bases). The CDR3 is made up of 16 amino acids. The ends were cut back, 2 bases at V and 5 bases at J, with 18 bases in the middle. Per the germline V gene, CDR1 is SGHVS and CDR2 is FQNEAQ. CDR3 DNA: TGTGCCAGCAGCTTAAAGGCTGGAGGGTCTGGGGAGACCCAGTACTTC. Its translation is CASSLKAGGSGETQYF.

This clonotype was seen only a few times. The genes are TRBV29-1 and TRBJ1-1; no clear D. V lost 2 bases to trimming and J lost 2 bases, with 12 bases between them. Germline V gene sequence: CDR1 SQVTM, CDR2 ANQGSEA. The CDR3 is made up of 14 amino acids. The CDR3 reads CSVEFGVSNTEAFF. CDR3 nucleotide sequence: TGCAGCGTTGAATTCGGAGTTTCTAACACTGAAGCTTTCTTT. Based on the CDR3 plus reference TRBV29-1 and TRBJ1-1, the full variable domain is SAVISQKPSRDICQRGTSLTIQCQVDSQVTMMFWYRQQPGQSLTLIATANQGSEATYESGFVIDKFPISRPNLTFSTLTVSNMSPEDSSIYLCSVEFGVSNTEAFFGQGTRLTVV.

The chain links TRBV6-5 to TRBJ2-1; D is unresolved. The germline V gene has CDR1 MNHEY and CDR2 SVGAGI. The V end lost 0 bases, the J end lost 6 bases, and 9 bases lay between the germline ends. The CDR3 runs 14 residues. The CDR3 DNA reads as TGTGCCAGCAGTTACTCAGGAGATGTCAATGAGCAGTTCTTC. Encoded protein: CASSYSGDVNEQFF.

This clonotype was observed a handful of times. V gene TRBV20-1 combines with J gene TRBJ2-2; TRBD2 is a possible D gene (5 bases). Germline V gene data show CDR1 as DFQATT and CDR2 as SNEGSKA (reference sequence). This CDR3 spans 18 amino acids. V was trimmed by 0 bases and J by 3 bases, leaving 20 bases between them. This chain's CDR3 is CSARDPMRAEAHTGELFF. The DNA of the CDR3 is TGCAGTGCTAGAGACCCAATGCGAGCGGAGGCCCACACCGGGGAGCTGTTTTTT.

The V and J genes are TRBV10-1 and TRBJ2-3; TRBD2 aligns across 8 bases. The V gene's germline CDR1 is WNHNN and CDR2 SYGVQD (reference sequence). Trimming at V came to 3 bases and at J to 1 base, leaving 3 bases not matched to a gene. The CDR3 is made up of 15 amino acids. DNA of the CDR3: TGCGCCAGCAGTGATGTACTAGCGGGCACAGATACGCAGTATTTT. As protein: CASSDVLAGTDTQYF.

This clonotype occurred a few times. The chain joins TRBV20-1 to TRBJ2-1; D is unresolved. The V end was cut by 7 bases, the J end by 5 bases, with 9 bases between. Germline V lookup: CDR1 DFQATT, CDR2 SNEGSKA (reference sequence). The CDR3 has 11 amino acids. CDR3 nucleotides: TGCAGTGTGAGACGCGACAATGAGCAGTTCTTC. Its translation is CSVRRDNEQFF.

This clonotype was seen more than once but under ten times. This sequence joins TRBV6-2 or TRBV6-3 and TRBJ2-1; no definite D call. V lost 8 bases to trimming and J lost 1 base, with 15 bases between them. The CDR3 contains 15 residues. Per the germline V gene, CDR1 is MNHEY and CDR2 is SVGEGT. This CDR3 reads CASYPRPSSYNEQFF. The CDR3 region has the DNA TGTGCCAGCTACCCCCGGCCGTCATCCTACAATGAGCAGTTCTTC.

This chain links TRBV7-7 with TRBJ2-2, with D perhaps TRBD2 (5 bases). Trimming removed 5 bases from V and 4 bases from J, with 17 bases in between. This CDR3 comprises 16 residues. Germline V gives CDR1 SSHAT, CDR2 FNYEAQ (reference sequence). The CDR3 DNA sequence: TGTGCCAGCAGCCCCCGGGAAGGCCGTGGCACCGGGGAGCTGTTTTTT. Amino acid sequence: CASSPREGRGTGELFF.

The CDR3 here is CSAKGPSSTDTQYF. The CDR3 DNA reads TGCAGTGCTAAAGGCCCCTCCAGCACAGATACGCAGTATTTT. The gene calls are TRBV20-1 and TRBJ2-3; D unclear. V lost 4 bases, J lost 0 bases, and 11 bases lay in between. In germline, CDR1 is DFQATT, CDR2 SNEGSKA (reference sequence). The CDR3 is made up of 14 amino acids.

This clonotype was seen a few times. The chain couples TRBV4-2 to TRBJ1-6; D is possibly TRBD1 (5 bases). The CDR3 loop spans 15 amino acids. Per germline, CDR1 LGHNA and CDR2 YNFKEQ. Trimming left V 1 base short and J 9 bases short, with 13 bases between. In nucleotides, the CDR3 is TGTGCCAGCAGCCAAGTCGCCGGGGGGGGTTCACCCCTCCACTTT. Its translation is CASSQVAGGGSPLHF.